The 22 T cell receptor beta chains in this list originate from one sample, sequenced in a study of CD8+CD57+ T cells in acquired aplastic anemia. All sequencing subjects had displayed CD8+CD57+ cell expansion on flow cytometry. Genomic DNA served as template for TCR beta VDJ and CDR3 profiling. In TCRdb, the reads were re-called with MiXCR into one record per CDR3 protein. The table includes 150,000 to 200,000 distinct CDR3 sequences, roughly three fifths detected once. Sample: sorted CD4+, CD8+, or CD8+CD57+ T cells (not recorded which) from PBMCs. The receptors were gathered from a human donor with aplastic anemia.

V gene TRBV10-3 combines with J gene TRBJ1-5; TRBD1 agrees at 8 bases. J gave up 5 bases and V 8 bases, and 5 bases lay outside the gene matches. This CDR3 has 13 residues. Germline CDR1 is ENHRY and CDR2 is SYGVKD. CDR3 in DNA: TGTGCCATCGGGGACAGGTGGGATCAGCCCCAGCATTTT. It translates to CAIGDRWDQPQHF.

This clonotype was detected ten times or more. V and J are TRBV9 and TRBJ1-3, with D unclear. The CDR3 totals 14 residues. Germline-derived CDR1 and CDR2 are SGDLS and YYNGEE. V was clipped by 4 bases and J by 2 bases, with 10 bases between them. The CDR3 is CASSPSGTGNTIYF. CDR3 sequence (DNA): TGTGCCAGCAGCCCCTCGGGGACTGGAAACACCATATATTTT.

The chain is built from TRBV7-8 and TRBJ1-1, with a possible D match to TRBD1 (5 bases). The CDR3 spans 15 residues. CDR1 is SGHVS, CDR2 FQNEAQ, per germline. V shed 1 base and J shed 8 bases, with 17 bases lying between them. CDR3 in DNA: TGTGCCAGCAGCTTAGTCCTGTCTGAGGGGACCGAAGCTTTCTTT. This codes for CASSLVLSEGTEAFF.

As to this clonotype: At one boundary the junction diverges from the germline segment, which might be a read error. The V gene is TRBV20-1, the J gene TRBJ2-7, with D maybe TRBD1 (6 bases). Looked up from germline, CDR1 is DFQATT and CDR2 is SNEGSKA (reference sequence). CDR3 length: 15 amino acids. The chain's CDR3 is CSASTGRRSSYEQDF. Here the CDR3 DNA reads TGCAGTGCTTCAACAGGGAGAAGGAGCTCCTACGAGCAGGACTTC.

The chain recombines TRBV7-3 with TRBJ2-5; D unresolved. Germline V lookup: CDR1 SGHTA, CDR2 FQGTGA. The CDR3 is 13 residues long. V was pared by 5 bases and J by 0 bases, with 7 bases between. The CDR3 loop reads CASSREYQETQYF. CDR3 in DNA: TGTGCCAGCAGCCGAGAGTACCAAGAGACCCAGTACTTC.

The chain is built from TRBV9 and TRBJ1-3; D gene unclear. Trimming took off 2 bases at V and 0 bases at J, with 6 bases between the two ends. Germline V lookup: CDR1 SGDLS, CDR2 YYNGEE. CDR3 size: 14 residues. The CDR3 reads CASSVQSSGNTIYF. CDR3 bases: TGTGCCAGCAGCGTCCAGAGCTCTGGAAACACCATATATTTT.

In regard to this clonotype: A much larger clone lies one base from this, so it may be a read error. The conserved phenylalanine or tryptophan is not found at the CDR3 terminus, so this likely reflects a read error. The J gene is TRBJ1-2, the V gene TRBV5-6, with D perhaps matching TRBD1 (5 bases). The V end lost 5 bases, the J end lost 3 bases, and 14 bases lay between the germline ends. This CDR3 is 14 amino acids long. The germline gives CDR1 SGHDT, CDR2 YYEEEE. The CDR3 here is CASRVWGGDYGYTC. Here the CDR3 DNA reads TGTGCCAGCAGGGTCTGGGGGGGGGACTATGGCTACACCTGC.

The chain couples TRBV20-1 to TRBJ2-5, with 9 bases fitting TRBD1. CDR3 length: 16 amino acids. Germline CDR1 reads DFQATT; CDR2 reads SNEGSKA (reference sequence). The ends lost 0 bases at V and 7 bases at J; junction bases unmatched: 12. The CDR3 protein is CSARDTGTGNGGTQYF. In DNA, the CDR3 is TGCAGTGCTAGAGATACCGGGACAGGGAATGGTGGGACCCAGTACTTC.

This clonotype has just a few counts. The chain employs TRBV19 and TRBJ1-3, with TRBD1 identical over 7 bases. This CDR3 is 14 amino acids long. Germline values: CDR1 LNHDA, CDR2 SQIVND (reference sequence). The trim removed 5 bases at V and 6 bases at J, leaving 7 bases unmatched. This CDR3 reads CASSRGQSPNTIYF. The DNA for the CDR3 is TGTGCCAGTAGTCGGGGACAGAGCCCAAACACCATATATTTT.

This clonotype has just a few counts. The genes are TRBV20-1 and TRBJ2-1; D possibly corresponds to TRBD1 (6 bases). Trimming left V 0 bases short and J 3 bases short, with 12 bases between. Germline assignment: CDR1 DFQATT and CDR2 SNEGSKA (reference sequence). The CDR3 covers 15 residues. CDR3 in amino acids: CSARETGPDYNEQFF. The CDR3 nucleotides read TGCAGTGCTAGAGAAACAGGGCCCGACTACAATGAGCAGTTCTTC.

The chain employs TRBV20-1 and TRBJ2-7; D may be TRBD1 or TRBD2 (6 bases each). Trimming removed 5 bases at V and 2 bases at J, with 10 bases between. Germline V lookup: CDR1 DFQATT, CDR2 SNEGSKA (reference sequence). This CDR3 comprises 12 residues. The DNA of the CDR3 is TGCAGTGCTGATAGGGGGGCCTACGAGCAGTACTTC. Translated: CSADRGAYEQYF.

V and J are TRBV6-6 and TRBJ1-1, with D possibly being TRBD1 (5 bases). The CDR3 is made up of 11 amino acids. Between the trimmed V and J ends, which lost 8 bases and 7 bases, there was a span of 11 bases. The germline V gene has CDR1 MNHNY and CDR2 SVGAGI (reference sequence). CDR3 coding DNA: TGTGCCAGCGGAGTGGGGGTTGAAGCTTTCTTT. It specifies CASGVGVEAFF.

This clonotype was observed many times. The V and J genes are TRBV14 and TRBJ2-1; D uncertain. The V end lost 7 bases, the J end lost 0 bases, and 10 bases lay between the germline ends. CDR1 and CDR2 from the germline V gene are SGHDN and FVKESK. This CDR3 has 14 amino acids. The CDR3 DNA follows: TGTGCCAGCACCCCAGAGAGCTCCTACAATGAGCAGTTCTTC. It is translated as CASTPESSYNEQFF.

This clonotype appeared many times. This chain uses TRBV6-4 with TRBJ2-7; 7 nucleotides match TRBD1. Looked up from germline, CDR1 is MRHNA and CDR2 is SNTAGT. This CDR3 is 14 amino acids long. V trimming: 5 bases; J trimming: 6 bases; junction bases outside the gene matches: 10. The CDR3 coding sequence is TGTGCCAGCAGTACTACAGGGGAATGGGGCGAGCAGTACTTC. Translating it yields CASSTTGEWGEQYF.

In regard to this clonotype: A junction boundary mismatches the germline segment, possibly from a read error. The genes are TRBV10-3 and TRBJ1-3; D gene uncertain. CDR1 and CDR2 (germline): ENHRY, SYGVKD. This CDR3 comprises 17 residues. The CDR3 DNA reads TGTGCCATCAGTGAGGGGAAACTCCTGCCCTCTGGAAGCACCATATATTTT. Protein: CAISEGKLLPSGSTIYF.

In its sample, this clonotype was seen many times. This sequence joins TRBV12-3 or TRBV12-4 and TRBJ1-1; TRBD1 might be the D (5 bases). The V end was cut by 4 bases, the J end by 5 bases, with 11 bases between. The CDR3 is 13 amino acids. For the CDR3, the DNA is TGTGCCAGCAGTTACAGGCCGAGGACTGAAGCTTTCTTT. Amino acid sequence: CASSYRPRTEAFF.

This clonotype was counted many times. At one end, the junction sequence differs from germline, possibly due to a read error. The chain couples TRBV7-9 to TRBJ1-4; D not resolved. Germline V gene data show CDR1 as SEHNR and CDR2 as FQNEAQ (reference sequence). The CDR3 is 17 amino acids. The CDR3 DNA reads as TGTGCCAGCAGCCTAGCAGAGTGGGGATTAACTAATGAAAAACTGTTTTTT. Amino acid sequence: CASSLAEWGLTNEKLFF.

The J gene is TRBJ2-7, the V gene TRBV2, with 7 nucleotides matching TRBD2. J was trimmed by 7 bases and V by 7 bases; bases with no gene match: 7. CDR3 length equals 12 residues. CDR1 and CDR2 from the germline V gene are SNHLY and FYNNEI. The chain's CDR3 is CASTLGGFEQYF. The DNA for the CDR3 is TGTGCCAGCACTCTGGGAGGGTTTGAGCAGTACTTC.

V is TRBV12-3 or TRBV12-4 and J is TRBJ2-7; D gene uncertain. The CDR3 has 12 residues. Trimming shortened V by 6 bases and J by 3 bases, and 9 bases separated the two germline ends. CDR3 coding DNA: TGTGCCAGCAGCCCAGCCCACTACGAGCAGTACTTC. This translates into CASSPAHYEQYF.

This clonotype appeared a few times. This chain links TRBV30 with TRBJ2-1; 10 bases agree with TRBD2. In germline, CDR1 is GTSNPN, CDR2 SVGIG (reference sequence). With V trimmed by 5 bases and J by 8 bases, 6 bases remained unmatched. There are 13 residues in the CDR3. The CDR3 bases are TGTGCCTGGGGAAGCGGGGGGGGACATGAGCAGTTCTTC. It encodes CAWGSGGGHEQFF.

The chain is built from TRBV19 and TRBJ2-1; 11 nucleotides align to TRBD1. Trimming took 6 bases from V and 8 from J; bases not matched to a gene: 9. CDR3 length: 15 residues. Germline loops: CDR1 LNHDA, CDR2 SQIVND (reference sequence). For the CDR3, the DNA is TGTGCCAGTAGAGCCGGGACAGGGGGGAGGTATGAGCAGTTCTTC. Encoded protein: CASRAGTGGRYEQFF.

This clonotype was seen at least ten times. The gene calls are TRBV6-4 and TRBJ1-5, with 7 bases lining up with TRBD1. From germline, CDR1 is MRHNA and CDR2 SNTAGT. Germline trimming cut 2 bases from V and 7 bases from J; bases unmatched to any gene: 2. The CDR3 extends over 13 amino acids. This CDR3 is CASSDNRGQPQHF. The CDR3 DNA sequence: TGTGCCAGCAGTGACAACAGGGGCCAGCCCCAGCATTTT.